Below are 9 T cell receptor beta chains sequenced from a single sample in a study of T cells in tuberculosis. Assay used: immunoSEQ multiplex PCR; TCRdb lists only in-frame clones, some missing. The table shows 88,000 or so clones, with about nine tenths occurring only once. Cells were sorted from thawed PBMC rested overnight and stained with GMM-loaded CD1B tetramer, viability dye and anti-CD3. CD1B tetramers were loaded with Rhodococcus equi-derived C32 glucose monomycolate. Sequenced sample: CD1b-GMM tetramer-negative cells sorted from PBMCs. All receptors come from an adult woman with latent tuberculosis.

The chain carries TRBV12-5 and TRBJ1-2; D may be TRBD1 (6 bases). CDR3 length equals 13 residues. Germline-derived CDR1 and CDR2 are LGHNT and FRNRAP. V lost 6 bases, J lost 2 bases, and 10 bases lay in between. DNA for the CDR3: TGTGCTAGTGGCTCCGGACAGAACTATGGCTACACCTTC. Amino acids: CASGSGQNYGYTF.

This sequence joins TRBV11-2 and TRBJ1-1; D unresolved. Germline V CDR1 and CDR2: SGHAT, FQNNGV. The germline V and J ends were trimmed by 3 bases and 5 bases, with 10 bases remaining between them. This CDR3 contains 13 residues. CDR3 residues: CASSFDFRTEAFF. The CDR3 bases are TGTGCCAGCAGCTTCGATTTCAGGACTGAAGCTTTCTTT. Full variable domain (missing parts from reference TRBV11-2 and TRBJ1-1): EAGVAQSPRYKIIEKRQSVAFWCNPISGHATLYWYQQILGQGPKLLIQFQNNGVVDDSQLPKDRFSAERLKGVDSTLKIQPAKLEDSAVYLCASSFDFRTEAFFGQGTRLTVV.

This clone is a singleton in its sample. In DNA form, the CDR3 reads TGTGCCAGCAGTTACGGGACAGGGCCCTATGGCTACACCTTC. Translating it yields CASSYGTGPYGYTF. The gene calls are TRBV6-5 and TRBJ1-2; 9 nucleotides align to TRBD1. The V gene end was trimmed by 2 bases and the J gene end by 4 bases; junction bases not matched to a gene: 2. CDR3 length: 14 residues. Germline V CDR1 and CDR2: MNHEY, SVGAGI.

The V gene is TRBV6-5, the J gene TRBJ2-3, with 12 bases lining up with TRBD1. The germline CDR1 and CDR2 sequences are MNHEY and SVGAGI. Trimming took 5 bases from V and 6 from J; bases not matched to a gene: 3. This CDR3 has 14 residues. Written as DNA, the CDR3 is TGTGCCAGCAGTGGGACAGGGGGCCTGGATACGCAGTATTTT. Amino acids: CASSGTGGLDTQYF.

The V and J genes are TRBV18 and TRBJ1-1; TRBD1 aligns across 9 bases. Germline trimming cut 6 bases from V and 2 bases from J; bases unmatched to any gene: 4. Germline V CDR1 and CDR2: KGHSH, LQKENI. The CDR3 is 14 amino acids. The CDR3 is CASSRDRVNTEAFF. As DNA, the CDR3 is TGTGCCAGCTCGCGGGACAGGGTAAACACTGAAGCTTTCTTT.

The V gene is TRBV5-6, the J gene TRBJ1-2; 8 nucleotides line up with TRBD1. CDR1 and CDR2 (germline): SGHDT, YYEEEE. The CDR3 is 17 residues long. The ends lost 2 bases at V and 4 bases at J; junction bases unmatched: 13. CDR3 DNA: TGTGCCAGCAGCTTAGCAGGGGGCGCGAAGAATCCCTATGGCTACACCTTC. Residues: CASSLAGGAKNPYGYTF. The full variable domain, completed using reference TRBV5-6 and TRBJ1-2, is DAGVTQSPTHLIKTRGQQVTLRCSPKSGHDTVSWYQQALGQGPQFIFQYYEEEERQRGNFPDRFSGHQFPNYSSELNVNALLLGDSALYLCASSLAGGAKNPYGYTFGSGTRLTVV.

The genes are TRBV6-5 and TRBJ2-1; TRBD2 matches at 9 bases. Germline CDR1 MNHEY, CDR2 SVGAGI. The CDR3 spans 16 residues. Trimming took 4 bases from V and 2 from J; bases not matched to a gene: 6. The DNA of the CDR3 is TGTGCCAGCAGTTCCCGGAGCGGGGGGCCCTACAATGAGCAGTTCTTC. Translated, it gives CASSSRSGGPYNEQFF.

This chain uses TRBV7-2 with TRBJ2-5; D remains unclear. Looked up from germline, CDR1 is SGHTA and CDR2 is FQGNSA. The CDR3 sequence is 13 residues long. The V and J ends lost 6 bases and 7 bases respectively, with 15 bases between them. The CDR3 loop reads CASRPHPPGTQYF. For the CDR3, the DNA is TGTGCCAGCAGACCCCACCCTCCGGGGACCCAGTACTTC.

CDR3 sequence reads: CASSYLRTSGELFF. The DNA for the CDR3 is TGTGCCAGCAGTTACCTTCGGACTAGCGGGGAGCTGTTTTTT. This chain links TRBV6-5 with TRBJ2-2; TRBD2 matches at 7 bases. V lost 2 bases to trimming and J lost 7 bases; unmatched junction nucleotides: 4. There are 14 residues in the CDR3. CDR1 is MNHEY, CDR2 SVGAGI, per germline.